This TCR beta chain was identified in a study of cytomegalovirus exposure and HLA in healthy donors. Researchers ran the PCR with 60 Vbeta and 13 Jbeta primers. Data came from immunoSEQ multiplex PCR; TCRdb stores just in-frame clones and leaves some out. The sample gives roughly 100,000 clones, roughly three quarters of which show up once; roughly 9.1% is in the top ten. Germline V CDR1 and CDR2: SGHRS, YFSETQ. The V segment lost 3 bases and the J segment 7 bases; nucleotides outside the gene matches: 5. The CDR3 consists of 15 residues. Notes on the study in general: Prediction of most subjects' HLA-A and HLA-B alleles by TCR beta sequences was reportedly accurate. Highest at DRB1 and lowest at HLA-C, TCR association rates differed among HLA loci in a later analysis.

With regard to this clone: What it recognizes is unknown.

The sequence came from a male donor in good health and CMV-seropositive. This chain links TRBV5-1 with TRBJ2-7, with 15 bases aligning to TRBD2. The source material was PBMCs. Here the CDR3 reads CASSWGLAGGREQYF. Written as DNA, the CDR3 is TGCGCCAGCAGCTGGGGACTAGCGGGAGGTAGGGAGCAGTACTTC.